Sequencing of this TCR beta chain was carried out in a study of blood T cell repertoires in COVID-19. About the study: Whether acute or convalescent, the COVID-19 samples came from the United States, Italy and Spain. Sample material is recorded as cDNA or gDNA derived from T cells, B-cell-depleted T cells, or PBMCs.

The authors' processing: Reference gene primer amplification gave estimated nucleated cell counts. TCRdb's copy holds only in-frame clones and misses some; the assay was immunoSEQ multiplex PCR. That table furnishes V, J and clone size, whereas the DNA furnished D and trimming. The repertoire has around 240,000 clones, approximately 82% of them found once; the top ten carry around 1.5%. Germline V CDR1 and CDR2: SGHTA, FQGNSA. The CDR3 consists of 15 residues. V was clipped by 4 bases and J by 1 base, with 13 bases between them. The TCR originated in a woman aged 40 to 55 who had recovered from COVID-19. The sample consisted of peripheral blood. The V and J genes are TRBV7-2 and TRBJ1-1; D call uncertain. The CDR3 coding sequence is TGTGCCAGCAGCTCACCCGGGATCGGGAACACTGAAGCTTTCTTT. It encodes CASSSPGIGNTEAFF.